One sample yielded the 11 T cell receptor beta chains listed below, sequenced in a study of cytomegalovirus exposure and HLA in healthy donors. 60 Vbeta and 13 Jbeta primers were used in PCR. Assay: immunoSEQ multiplex PCR; the TCRdb copy retains only in-frame clones and omits some. The repertoire has about 93,000 clones, approximately 80% of them found once; the top ten carry roughly 3.8%. Source material: PBMCs. The source of these receptors is a man between 50 and 59 years old in good health and CMV-seronegative.

This clone was counted only a few times. V usage is TRBV4-3 and J usage is TRBJ2-7; the D gene is possibly TRBD1 (7 bases). Trimming took off 4 bases at V and 2 bases at J, with 15 bases between the two ends. Germline CDR1 and CDR2: LGHNA and YSLEER. The length of the CDR3 is 15 residues. The CDR3 loop is CASSRGGQGAYEQYF. CDR3 nucleotides: TGCGCCAGCAGCCGAGGGGGGCAGGGGGCCTACGAGCAGTACTTC.

V usage is TRBV19 and J usage is TRBJ2-1; the D gene is possibly TRBD1 (6 bases). V was cut by 3 bases and J by 5 bases, with 11 bases left in between. Germline V gene data show CDR1 as LNHDA and CDR2 as SQIVND (reference sequence). The CDR3 contains 14 residues. The CDR3 nucleotides read TGTGCCAGTAGTATCAGGGGATCCGACAATGAGCAGTTCTTC. Translating it yields CASSIRGSDNEQFF.

The V and J genes are TRBV6-1 and TRBJ1-2, with 9 positions matching TRBD1. The trim removed 2 bases at V and 8 bases at J, leaving 6 bases unmatched. Germline CDR1 MNHNS, CDR2 SASEGT. The CDR3 is 14 residues long. CDR3: CASSERGDREGYTF. The CDR3, as DNA: TGTGCCAGCAGTGAAAGGGGGGACAGGGAGGGCTACACCTTC.

The chain combines TRBV29-1 with TRBJ2-2; TRBD2 aligns across 7 bases. V lost 7 bases and J lost 1; bases outside the gene matches: 3. Germline V CDR1 and CDR2: SQVTM, ANQGSEA. The CDR3 spans 13 residues. CDR3 sequence reads: CSALAENTGELFF. The DNA of the CDR3 is TGCAGCGCCCTAGCGGAGAACACCGGGGAGCTGTTTTTT.

The chain has TRBV11-2 and TRBJ2-7; 7 positions match TRBD2. After removal of 2 bases from V and 4 bases from J, the junction contained 5 bases not matched to a gene. The CDR3 loop spans 14 amino acids. Germline-derived CDR1 and CDR2 are SGHAT and FQNNGV. CDR3 DNA: TGTGCCAGCAGCTTAACGGGAGGCCCATACGAGCAGTACTTC. Translating gives CASSLTGGPYEQYF.

The CDR3 DNA reads TGCGCCAGCAGCTTCTCCGGGACTAGCGGGGGTCACACAGATACGCAGTATTTT. It codes for CASSFSGTSGGHTDTQYF. The chain is built from TRBV5-1 and TRBJ2-3; 14 nucleotides line up with TRBD2. Germline trimming cut 2 bases from V and 2 bases from J; bases unmatched to any gene: 7. This CDR3 spans 18 amino acids. Germline V gene lookup returns CDR1 SGHRS and CDR2 YFSETQ.

This clone was observed a few times. V is TRBV27 and J is TRBJ2-7; TRBD2 matches 8 bases. The CDR3 covers 16 residues. Germline V gives CDR1 MNHEY, CDR2 SMNVEV (reference sequence). V shed 0 bases and J 4 bases; nucleotides not matched to a gene: 8. The CDR3 DNA is TGTGCCAGCAGTTTATCAGCGGGAGAACAAGAGTACGAGCAGTACTTC. Protein sequence: CASSLSAGEQEYEQYF.

The chain recombines TRBV13 with TRBJ2-1, with TRBD1 matching over 8 bases. The germline gives CDR1 PRHDT, CDR2 FYEKMQ (reference sequence). The CDR3 totals 14 residues. Losses at the gene ends were 8 bases for V and 2 bases for J; bases not matched to a gene: 5. The CDR3 here is CASQGQDTYNEQFF. As DNA, the CDR3 is TGTGCCAGCCAGGGACAGGATACCTACAATGAGCAGTTCTTC.

The CDR3 nucleotides read TGTGCCAGCAGCTCCAGGGCGACCTACGAGCAGTACTTC. Protein sequence: CASSSRATYEQYF. This chain connects TRBV21-1 to TRBJ2-7; TRBD1 is taken as the D call from the table, unchecked against the DNA. TRBV21-1 is classified as a pseudogene. The CDR3 has 13 amino acids.

V usage is TRBV5-1 and J usage is TRBJ2-1; 9 nucleotides match TRBD2. Trimming cost V 4 bases and J 7 bases; bases outside gene matches: 6. In germline, CDR1 is SGHRS, CDR2 YFSETQ. The CDR3 totals 14 residues. DNA for the CDR3: TGCGCCAGCAGCCCGGGACTAGCTGTAAATGAGCAGTTCTTC. Encoded protein: CASSPGLAVNEQFF.

This clone was detected only a few times. The chain carries TRBV9 and TRBJ2-1, with D possibly matching TRBD2 (7 bases). From germline, CDR1 is SGDLS and CDR2 YYNGEE. This CDR3 contains 18 residues. The V and J ends lost 0 bases and 9 bases respectively, with 25 bases between them. The CDR3 sequence is CASSVVGYRGRAHGEQFF. The CDR3 DNA reads TGTGCCAGCAGCGTAGTGGGGTATAGGGGGAGGGCCCATGGTGAGCAGTTCTTC.